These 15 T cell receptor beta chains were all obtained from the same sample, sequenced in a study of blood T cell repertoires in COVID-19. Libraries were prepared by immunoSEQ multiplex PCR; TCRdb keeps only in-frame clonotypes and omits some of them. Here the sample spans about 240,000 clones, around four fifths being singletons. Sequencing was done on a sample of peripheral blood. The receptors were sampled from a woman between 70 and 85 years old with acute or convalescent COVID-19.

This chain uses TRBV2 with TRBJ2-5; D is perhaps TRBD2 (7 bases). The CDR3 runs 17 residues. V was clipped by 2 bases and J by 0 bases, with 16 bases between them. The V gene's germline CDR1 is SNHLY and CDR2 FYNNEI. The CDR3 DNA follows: TGTGCCAGCAGTGAAATATGGGGGGGGCCCAACCAAGAGACCCAGTACTTC. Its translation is CASSEIWGGPNQETQYF.

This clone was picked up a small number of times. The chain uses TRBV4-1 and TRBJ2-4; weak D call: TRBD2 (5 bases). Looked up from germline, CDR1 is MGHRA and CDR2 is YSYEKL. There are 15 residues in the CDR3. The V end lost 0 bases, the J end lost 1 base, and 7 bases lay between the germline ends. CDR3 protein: CASSQEEGAKNIQYF. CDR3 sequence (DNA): TGCGCCAGCAGCCAAGAAGAGGGTGCCAAAAACATTCAGTACTTC.

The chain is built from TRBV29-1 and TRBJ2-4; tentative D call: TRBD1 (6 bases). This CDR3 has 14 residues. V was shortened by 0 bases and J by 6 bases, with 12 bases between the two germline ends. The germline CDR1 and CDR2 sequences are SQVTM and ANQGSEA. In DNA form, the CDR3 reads TGCAGCGTTGAAGATCTGGGGGCCGGAAACATTCAGTACTTC. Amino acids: CSVEDLGAGNIQYF.

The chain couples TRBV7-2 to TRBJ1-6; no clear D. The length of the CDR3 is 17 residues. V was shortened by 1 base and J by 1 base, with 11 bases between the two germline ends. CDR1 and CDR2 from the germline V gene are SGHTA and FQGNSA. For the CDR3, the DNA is TGTGCCAGCAGCTTAGACCCGGGAGGGTCCTATAATTCACCCCTCCACTTT. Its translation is CASSLDPGGSYNSPLHF.

CDR3 in amino acids: CASSVSPLKEETQYF. CDR3 DNA: TGTGCCAGCAGCGTAAGTCCACTCAAAGAGGAGACCCAGTACTTC. The chain links TRBV9 to TRBJ2-5; D gene uncertain. V lost 1 base, J lost 5 bases, and 15 bases lay in between. Per the germline V gene, CDR1 is SGDLS and CDR2 is YYNGEE. The CDR3 spans 15 residues.

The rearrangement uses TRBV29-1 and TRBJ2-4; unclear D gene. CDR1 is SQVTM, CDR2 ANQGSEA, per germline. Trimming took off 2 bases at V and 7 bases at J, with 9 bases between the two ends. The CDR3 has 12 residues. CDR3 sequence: CSVESDGNIQYF. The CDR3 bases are TGCAGCGTTGAATCAGACGGGAACATTCAGTACTTC. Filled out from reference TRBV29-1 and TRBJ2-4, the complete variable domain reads SAVISQKPSRDICQRGTSLTIQCQVDSQVTMMFWYRQQPGQSLTLIATANQGSEATYESGFVIDKFPISRPNLTFSTLTVSNMSPEDSSIYLCSVESDGNIQYFGAGTRLSVL.

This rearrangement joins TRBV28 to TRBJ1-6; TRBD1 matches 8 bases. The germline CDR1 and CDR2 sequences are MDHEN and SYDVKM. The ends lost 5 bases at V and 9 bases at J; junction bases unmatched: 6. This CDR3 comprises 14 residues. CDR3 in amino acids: CASSPRDRPSPLHF. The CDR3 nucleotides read TGTGCCAGCAGTCCCCGGGACAGGCCTTCACCCCTCCACTTT.

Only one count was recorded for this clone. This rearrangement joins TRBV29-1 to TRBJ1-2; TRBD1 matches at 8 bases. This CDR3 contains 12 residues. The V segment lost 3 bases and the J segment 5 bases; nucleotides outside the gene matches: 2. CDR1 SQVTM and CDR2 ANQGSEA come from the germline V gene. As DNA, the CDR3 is TGCAGCGTTGAGGACAGGGCTTATGGCTACACCTTC. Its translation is CSVEDRAYGYTF.

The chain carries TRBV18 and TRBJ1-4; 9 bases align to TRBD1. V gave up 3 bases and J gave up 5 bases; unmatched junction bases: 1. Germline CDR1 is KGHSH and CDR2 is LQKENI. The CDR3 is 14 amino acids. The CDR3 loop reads CASSPGTGNEKLFF. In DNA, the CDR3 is TGTGCCAGCTCACCCGGGACAGGGAATGAAAAACTGTTTTTT.

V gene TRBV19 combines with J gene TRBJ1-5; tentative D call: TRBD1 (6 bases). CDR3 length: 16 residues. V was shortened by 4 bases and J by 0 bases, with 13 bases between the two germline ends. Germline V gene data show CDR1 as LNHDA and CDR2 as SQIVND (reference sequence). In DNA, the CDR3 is TGTGCCAGTAGTACACCCAACAGGGCTAGCAATCAGCCCCAGCATTTT. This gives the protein CASSTPNRASNQPQHF. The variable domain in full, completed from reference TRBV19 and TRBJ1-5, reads DGGITQSPKYLFRKEGQNVTLSCEQNLNHDAMYWYRQDPGQGLRLIYYSQIVNDFQKGDIAEGYSVSREKKESFPLTVTSAQKNPTAFYLCASSTPNRASNQPQHFGDGTRLSIL.

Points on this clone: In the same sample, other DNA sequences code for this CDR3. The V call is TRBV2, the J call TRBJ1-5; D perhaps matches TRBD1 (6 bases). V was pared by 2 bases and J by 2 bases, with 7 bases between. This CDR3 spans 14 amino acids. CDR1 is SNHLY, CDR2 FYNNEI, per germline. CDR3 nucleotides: TGTGCCAGCAGTGAAAGGACAGGCAATCAGCCCCAGCATTTT. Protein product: CASSERTGNQPQHF.

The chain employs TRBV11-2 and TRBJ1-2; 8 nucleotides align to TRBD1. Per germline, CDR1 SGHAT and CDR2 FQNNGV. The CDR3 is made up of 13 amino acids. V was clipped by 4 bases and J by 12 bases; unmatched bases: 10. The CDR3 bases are TGTGCCAGCAGCTATTTACAGGGGGATTCGGACACCTTC. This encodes CASSYLQGDSDTF. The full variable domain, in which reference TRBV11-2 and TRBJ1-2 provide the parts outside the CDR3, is EAGVAQSPRYKIIEKRQSVAFWCNPISGHATLYWYQQILGQGPKLLIQFQNNGVVDDSQLPKDRFSAERLKGVDSTLKIQPAKLEDSAVYLCASSYLQGDSDTFGSGTRLTVV.

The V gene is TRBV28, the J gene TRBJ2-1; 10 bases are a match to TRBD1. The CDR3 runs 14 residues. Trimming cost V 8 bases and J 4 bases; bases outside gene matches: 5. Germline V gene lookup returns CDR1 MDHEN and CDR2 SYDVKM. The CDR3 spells CASHGQGDYNEQFF. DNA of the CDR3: TGTGCCAGCCATGGACAGGGGGATTACAATGAGCAGTTCTTC.

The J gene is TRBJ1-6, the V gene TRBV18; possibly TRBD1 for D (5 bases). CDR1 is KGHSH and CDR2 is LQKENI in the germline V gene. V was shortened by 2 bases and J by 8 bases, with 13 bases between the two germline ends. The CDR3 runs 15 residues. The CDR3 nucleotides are TGTGCCAGCTCACCAGCAGCAGGGTTGGATTCACCCCTCCACTTT. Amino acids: CASSPAAGLDSPLHF.

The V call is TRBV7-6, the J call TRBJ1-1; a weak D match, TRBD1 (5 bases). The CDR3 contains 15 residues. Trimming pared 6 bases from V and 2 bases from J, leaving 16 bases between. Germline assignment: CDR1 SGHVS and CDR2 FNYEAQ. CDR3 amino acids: CASSPVAGVNTEAFF. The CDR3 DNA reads TGTGCCAGCAGTCCGGTCGCGGGGGTTAACACTGAAGCTTTCTTT.